The 9 T cell receptor beta chains below come from one sample, sequenced in a study of post-analysis software for immune sequencing data. General study results and limits: A few TRBV segments (TRBV5-6, TRBV5-1 and TRBV20-1 among them) occurred more frequently in patients than in controls.

No antigen has been assigned to these receptors. Carried by the TCR beta cDNA libraries were unique molecular identifiers. MiXCR was run by TCRdb on the PCR reads, yielding one entry per CDR3 protein. The table lists under 900,000 distinct CDR3 sequences, roughly 50% of them singletons. Sequencing was done on a sample of blood. These receptor sequences come from a girl aged 5-17 years with multiple sclerosis.

This chain uses TRBV7-6 with TRBJ1-2; the D gene is possibly TRBD1 (5 bases). The V gene lost 5 bases and the J gene lost 7 bases, with 11 bases spanning the gap. This CDR3 spans 12 amino acids. Germline V gene data show CDR1 as SGHVS and CDR2 as FNYEAQ. In DNA, the CDR3 is TGTGCCAGCAGCCGGGACGGTTGTGGCTACACCTTC. Amino acids: CASSRDGCGYTF.

The CDR3 bases are TGCGCCAGCAGCTTTTACGGGGCCATAGAGACCCAGTACTTC. Translated: CASSFYGAIETQYF. J is TRBJ2-5 and V is TRBV5-1, with D possibly called TRBD1 or TRBD2 (5 bases each). The CDR3 is 14 amino acids. Germline CDR1 SGHRS, CDR2 YFSETQ. With 2 bases removed from V and 4 bases from J, the gap between germline ends came to 12 bases.

V gene TRBV13 combines with J gene TRBJ1-5, with 7 bases identical to TRBD1. The CDR3 loop spans 20 amino acids. Germline CDR1 is PRHDT and CDR2 is FYEKMQ (reference sequence). V lost 0 bases to trimming and J lost 4 bases; unmatched junction nucleotides: 18. The CDR3 DNA reads as TGTGCCAGCAGCTTAGGGATCCGCCGTCGACAGGGAAAAAGGAATCAGCCCCAGCATTTT. This codes for CASSLGIRRRQGKRNQPQHF.

V is TRBV12-3 or TRBV12-4 and J is TRBJ2-1; D might be TRBD1 (6 bases). Trimming cost V 2 bases and J 4 bases, with 18 bases left between them. The CDR3 loop spans 17 amino acids. The CDR3 nucleotides are TGTGCCAGCAGTTTAAAATTGCAGGGGCTAGGATACAATGAGCAGTTCTTC. Amino acids: CASSLKLQGLGYNEQFF.

The chain recombines TRBV10-3 with TRBJ2-7; perhaps TRBD1 as D (7 bases). The CDR3 is made up of 15 amino acids. V was trimmed by 2 bases and J by 4 bases, leaving 15 bases between them. CDR1 and CDR2 from the germline V gene are ENHRY and SYGVKD. CDR3 nucleotides: TGTGCCATCAGTGAGCCAGGGGGGAGGATTTACGAGCAGTACTTC. Translated, it gives CAISEPGGRIYEQYF.

This clonotype was seen a handful of times. V and J are TRBV15 and TRBJ2-3; 11 bases are shared with TRBD2. Germline loops: CDR1 LNHNV, CDR2 YYDKDF (reference sequence). V shed 4 bases and J 3 bases; nucleotides not matched to a gene: 6. The CDR3 totals 16 residues. This CDR3 reads CATSTVAGGLTDTQYF. CDR3 DNA sequence: TGTGCCACCAGCACTGTAGCGGGGGGGTTAACAGATACGCAGTATTTT.

This clonotype was counted between two and nine times. The genes are TRBV29-1 and TRBJ1-1, with D uncertain. The CDR3 length is 12 residues. Germline V gene sequence: CDR1 SQVTM, CDR2 ANQGSEA. Trimming cost V 1 base and J 7 bases, with 10 bases left between them. The CDR3: CSVEGGYSEAFF. In nucleotides, the CDR3 is TGCAGCGTTGAAGGCGGCTACAGTGAAGCTTTCTTT. Filled out from reference TRBV29-1 and TRBJ1-1, the complete variable domain reads SAVISQKPSRDICQRGTSLTIQCQVDSQVTMMFWYRQQPGQSLTLIATANQGSEATYESGFVIDKFPISRPNLTFSTLTVSNMSPEDSSIYLCSVEGGYSEAFFGQGTRLTVV.

The chain employs TRBV29-1 and TRBJ1-2; D is uncertain. Germline CDR1 and CDR2: SQVTM and ANQGSEA. V was pared by 8 bases and J by 10 bases, with 23 bases between. The CDR3 covers 13 residues. The CDR3 nucleotides are TGCAGCCCCCCCAAGGGTAGTCCGGAGGACTACACCTTC. Its translation is CSPPKGSPEDYTF.

A few counts support this clonotype. The chain employs TRBV4-2 and TRBJ2-7; 11 bases line up with TRBD2. The germline V gene encodes CDR1 LGHNA and CDR2 YNFKEQ. The CDR3 has 14 amino acids. CDR3 sequence reads: CASGVAGGGYEQYF. CDR3 DNA: TGTGCTTCCGGGGTAGCGGGAGGGGGGTACGAGCAGTACTTC.